The clone carrying this T cell receptor beta chain was observed a single time. One junction end does not reproduce the germline sequence, and a read error may be involved. The sample belongs to a study of blood T cell repertoires in COVID-19. Turning to the study itself: Acute and convalescent COVID-19 samples came from the United States, Italy and Spain. Nucleic acid was either cDNA or gDNA, and it came from T cells, B-cell-depleted T cells, or PBMCs.

In the study's own analysis: By means of reference gene primer amplification, nucleated cell counts were estimated. Assay: immunoSEQ multiplex PCR; the TCRdb copy retains only in-frame clones and omits some. V and J calls and clone size follow that table, whereas D and trimming were derived from the DNA. The table includes 72,000 or so clones, approximately 79% detected once. Germline-derived CDR1 and CDR2 are SGHAT and FQNNGV. The CDR3 sequence is 15 residues long. The rearrangement links TRBV11-2 to TRBJ2-7, with D possibly TRBD2 on 6 matching bases. The clonotype was recovered from a man older than 75 with active COVID-19. Material for sequencing was peripheral blood. The CDR3 loop is CASTLAARSSYEQYF. CDR3 bases: TGTGCCAGCACCTTAGCGGCAAGGAGCTCCTACGAGCAGTACTTC.